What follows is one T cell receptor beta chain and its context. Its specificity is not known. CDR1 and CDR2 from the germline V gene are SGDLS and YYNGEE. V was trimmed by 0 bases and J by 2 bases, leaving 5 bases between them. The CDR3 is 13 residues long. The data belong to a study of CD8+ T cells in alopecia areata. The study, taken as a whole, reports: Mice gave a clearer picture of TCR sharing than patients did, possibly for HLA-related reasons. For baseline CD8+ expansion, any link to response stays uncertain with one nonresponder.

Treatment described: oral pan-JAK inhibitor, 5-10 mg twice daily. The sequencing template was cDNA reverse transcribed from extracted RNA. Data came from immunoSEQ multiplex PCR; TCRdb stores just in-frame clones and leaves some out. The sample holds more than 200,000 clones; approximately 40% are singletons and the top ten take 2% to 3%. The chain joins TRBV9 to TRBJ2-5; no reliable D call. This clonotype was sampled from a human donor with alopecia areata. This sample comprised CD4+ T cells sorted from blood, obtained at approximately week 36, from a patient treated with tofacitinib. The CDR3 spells CASSVGRQETQYF. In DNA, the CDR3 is TGTGCCAGCAGCGTAGGCAGACAAGAGACCCAGTACTTC. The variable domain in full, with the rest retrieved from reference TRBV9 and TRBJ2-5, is DSGVTQTPKHLITATGQRVTLRCSPRSGDLSVYWYQQSLDQGLQFLIQYYNGEERAKGNILERFSAQQFPDLHSELNLSSLELGDSALYFCASSVGRQETQYFGPGTRLLVL.